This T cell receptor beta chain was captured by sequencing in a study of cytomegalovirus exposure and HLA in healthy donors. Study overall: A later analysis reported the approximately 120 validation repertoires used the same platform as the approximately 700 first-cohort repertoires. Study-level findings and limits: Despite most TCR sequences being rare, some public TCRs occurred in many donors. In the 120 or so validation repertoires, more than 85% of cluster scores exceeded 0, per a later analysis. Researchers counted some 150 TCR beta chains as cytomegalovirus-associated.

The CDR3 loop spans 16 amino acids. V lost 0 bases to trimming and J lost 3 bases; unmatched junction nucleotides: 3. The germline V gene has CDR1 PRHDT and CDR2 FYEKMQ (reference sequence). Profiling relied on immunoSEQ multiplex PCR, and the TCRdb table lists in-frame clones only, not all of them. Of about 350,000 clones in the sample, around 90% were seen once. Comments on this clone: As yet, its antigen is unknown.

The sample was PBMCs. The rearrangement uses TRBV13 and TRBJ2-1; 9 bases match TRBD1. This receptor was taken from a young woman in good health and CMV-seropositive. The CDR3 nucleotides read TGTGCCAGCAGCTTAGGGACAGGGGGAATCTACAATGAGCAGTTCTTC. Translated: CASSLGTGGIYNEQFF. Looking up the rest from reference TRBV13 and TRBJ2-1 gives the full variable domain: AAGVIQSPRHLIKEKRETATLKCYPIPRHDTVYWYQQGPGQDPQFLISFYEKMQSDKGSIPDRFSAQQFSDYHSELNMSSLELGDSALYFCASSLGTGGIYNEQFFGPGTRLTVL.